Listed below are T cell receptor beta chains from one sample, sequenced in a study of OX40 agonist ivuxolimab in advanced cancers. TCRdb's copy holds only in-frame clones and misses some; the assay was immunoSEQ multiplex PCR. This repertoire shows around 76,000 clones, around 80% found once; its top ten account for around 5%. The sequencing here drew on CD4+ or CD8+ T cells sorted from blood, taken in a trial of the OX40 agonist ivuxolimab. The receptors were gathered from an adult with an advanced solid tumor such as melanoma, head and neck, liver or kidney cancer. Each CDR3 is given with its conserved first and last residue. Each record gives: J gene, V gene, D gene, clone size, CDR3 DNA, CDR3 protein. The D gene is left open where the match is weak. Clone size is not always given. Where it is, it says once, few, many or a class for expanded clones.

j_call: TRBJ1-2
v_call: TRBV7-9
d_call: NA
clone_size: NA
cdr3_nt: TGTGCCAGCAGCCCTTCGCGGACTTCTGGCTACACCTTC
cdr3_aa: CASSPSRTSGYTF

j_call: TRBJ2-3
v_call: TRBV13
d_call: NA
clone_size: NA
cdr3_nt: TGTGCCAGCAGCTTGTACGGCGGGACGACAGATACGCAGTATTTT
cdr3_aa: CASSLYGGTTDTQYF

j_call: TRBJ2-3
v_call: TRBV7-2
d_call: NA
clone_size: NA
cdr3_nt: TGTGCCAGCAGCTTAGCGGGCAGGGCGTTAGATACGCAGTATTTT
cdr3_aa: CASSLAGRALDTQYF

j_call: TRBJ2-3
v_call: TRBV18
d_call: NA
clone_size: NA
cdr3_nt: TGTGCCAGCTCACCAAGTGATAGCGGTGTTACGCAGTATTTT
cdr3_aa: CASSPSDSGVTQYF

j_call: TRBJ1-2
v_call: TRBV19
d_call: NA
clone_size: few
cdr3_nt: TGTGCCAGTACCTCGGGGGGTGGCTACACCTTC
cdr3_aa: CASTSGGGYTF

j_call: TRBJ2-7
v_call: TRBV27
d_call: TRBD1
clone_size: NA
cdr3_nt: TGTGCCAGCAGACTTACCGGGACAGGGGTCTACGAGCAGTACTTC
cdr3_aa: CASRLTGTGVYEQYF

j_call: TRBJ2-1
v_call: TRBV18
d_call: NA
clone_size: NA
cdr3_nt: TGTGCCAGCTCACCTCAGTTTGATGGGCAGGGGTTTACCAATGAGCAGTTCTTC
cdr3_aa: CASSPQFDGQGFTNEQFF

j_call: TRBJ2-7
v_call: TRBV18
d_call: NA
clone_size: NA
cdr3_nt: TGTGCCAGCTCACCTGTTGTGGGTTCCTACGAGCAGTACTTC
cdr3_aa: CASSPVVGSYEQYF

j_call: TRBJ2-7
v_call: TRBV18
d_call: TRBD2
clone_size: NA
cdr3_nt: TGTGCCAGCTCATCCGCTTCCGGGACTAGCGGGATTCCTAGCTCCTACGAGCAGTACTTC
cdr3_aa: CASSSASGTSGIPSSYEQYF

j_call: TRBJ2-5
v_call: TRBV5-1
d_call: TRBD1
clone_size: few
cdr3_nt: TGCGCCAGCAGCCAGGGACAGGGGGCCTTTTCGAGTTTAGGAGAGACCCAGTACTTC
cdr3_aa: CASSQGQGAFSSLGETQYF

j_call: TRBJ2-1
v_call: TRBV7-9
d_call: TRBD2
clone_size: NA
cdr3_nt: TGTGCCAGCAGCCGAAGCGGGAGGGCCTACAATGAGCAGTTCTTC
cdr3_aa: CASSRSGRAYNEQFF

j_call: TRBJ1-5
v_call: TRBV7-8
d_call: NA
clone_size: NA
cdr3_nt: TGTGCCAGCAGCCTGCGGGAAGTACAGCATTTT
cdr3_aa: CASSLREVQHF

j_call: TRBJ2-3
v_call: TRBV5-8
d_call: NA
clone_size: once
cdr3_nt: TGTGCCAGCAGCTTAGGGGTCGACACCACCGATACGCAGTATTTT
cdr3_aa: CASSLGVDTTDTQYF

j_call: TRBJ1-1
v_call: TRBV19
d_call: NA
clone_size: NA
cdr3_nt: TGTGCCAGTACCCCAGAGGGCAGGGGCTTGAACACTGAAGCTTTCTTT
cdr3_aa: CASTPEGRGLNTEAFF

j_call: TRBJ2-3
v_call: TRBV9
d_call: TRBD2
clone_size: NA
cdr3_nt: TGTGCCAGCAGCGTAGGGTTCGCGGGAGGGAGCACAGATACGCAGTATTTT
cdr3_aa: CASSVGFAGGSTDTQYF

j_call: TRBJ2-1
v_call: TRBV5-6
d_call: NA
clone_size: NA
cdr3_nt: TGTGCCAGCAGCTTACTCTTGCTAGCGAGACTTAATGAGCAGTTCTTC
cdr3_aa: CASSLLLLARLNEQFF

j_call: TRBJ2-7
v_call: TRBV6-5
d_call: NA
clone_size: NA
cdr3_nt: TGTGCCAGCAGCCGCCTTGACACCTACGAGCAGTACTTC
cdr3_aa: CASSRLDTYEQYF

j_call: TRBJ1-6
v_call: TRBV28
d_call: NA
clone_size: NA
cdr3_nt: TGTGCCAGCAGTTTACGGTTTTATAATTCACCCCTCCACTTT
cdr3_aa: CASSLRFYNSPLHF

j_call: TRBJ1-6
v_call: TRBV27
d_call: NA
clone_size: NA
cdr3_nt: TGTGCCAGCAGGCCCGGGACGGATAATTCACCCCTCCACTTT
cdr3_aa: CASRPGTDNSPLHF

j_call: TRBJ2-2
v_call: TRBV5-1
d_call: TRBD2
clone_size: few
cdr3_nt: TGCGCCAGCAGCGGAGGGACTAGCGGGATGGCCGGGGAGCTGTTTTTT
cdr3_aa: CASSGGTSGMAGELFF

j_call: TRBJ1-1
v_call: TRBV5-4
d_call: NA
clone_size: many
cdr3_nt: TGTGCCAGCAGCTTGGCCGGGAGCACTGAAGCTTTCTTT
cdr3_aa: CASSLAGSTEAFF

j_call: TRBJ2-3
v_call: TRBV10-1
d_call: TRBD2
clone_size: NA
cdr3_nt: TGCGCCAGCAGGGGGACTAGCGGGGATACGCAGTATTTT
cdr3_aa: CASRGTSGDTQYF

j_call: TRBJ1-5
v_call: TRBV5-6
d_call: NA
clone_size: NA
cdr3_nt: TGTGCCAGCAGCTCGAACAGGGAGGACCAGCCCCAGCATTTT
cdr3_aa: CASSSNREDQPQHF

j_call: TRBJ1-1
v_call: TRBV2
d_call: NA
clone_size: NA
cdr3_nt: TGTGCCAGCGGAGGAAGGATGGGAAACACTGAAGCTTTCTTT
cdr3_aa: CASGGRMGNTEAFF

j_call: TRBJ1-5
v_call: TRBV28
d_call: NA
clone_size: NA
cdr3_nt: TGTGCCAGCAGTTTACCGGGAGGCAGGAGGGACCAGCCCCAGCATTTT
cdr3_aa: CASSLPGGRRDQPQHF

j_call: TRBJ2-5
v_call: TRBV9
d_call: NA
clone_size: NA
cdr3_nt: TGTGCCAGCAGCCCTCCCGGGGGAGAGACCCAGTACTTC
cdr3_aa: CASSPPGGETQYF

j_call: TRBJ2-3
v_call: TRBV10-3
d_call: NA
clone_size: once
cdr3_nt: TGTGCCATCAGTGAAGGGTCAGTAACAGATACGCAGTATTTT
cdr3_aa: CAISEGSVTDTQYF

j_call: TRBJ1-6
v_call: TRBV5-6
d_call: NA
clone_size: NA
cdr3_nt: TGTGCCAGCAGCTTGGCAGTCCCGTTTGGGAGCGATTCACCCCTCCACTTT
cdr3_aa: CASSLAVPFGSDSPLHF

j_call: TRBJ1-3
v_call: TRBV9
d_call: NA
clone_size: NA
cdr3_nt: TGTGCCAGCAGCCCCCAGACTGGAAACACCATATATTTT
cdr3_aa: CASSPQTGNTIYF

j_call: TRBJ2-1
v_call: TRBV27
d_call: NA
clone_size: NA
cdr3_nt: TGTGCCAGCAGTGCTAGTACAAAGGGGAATGAGCAGTTCTTC
cdr3_aa: CASSASTKGNEQFF

j_call: TRBJ1-1
v_call: TRBV15
d_call: NA
clone_size: NA
cdr3_nt: TGTGCCACCAGCAGGGCCCCTTCATGGAACACTGAAGCTTTCTTT
cdr3_aa: CATSRAPSWNTEAFF

j_call: TRBJ1-2
v_call: TRBV27
d_call: NA
clone_size: NA
cdr3_nt: TGTGCCAGCAGTTCGACGGGGGGTAACTATGGCTACACCTTC
cdr3_aa: CASSSTGGNYGYTF

j_call: TRBJ1-5
v_call: TRBV4-1
d_call: NA
clone_size: NA
cdr3_nt: TGCGCCAGCAGCTTTGGGGGGGATCGCAGCAATCAGCCCCAGCATTTT
cdr3_aa: CASSFGGDRSNQPQHF

j_call: TRBJ2-6
v_call: TRBV6-6
d_call: NA
clone_size: NA
cdr3_nt: TGTGCCAGCAGTTACGGGCGAACTGGGGCCAACGTCCTGACTTTC
cdr3_aa: CASSYGRTGANVLTF

j_call: TRBJ2-1
v_call: TRBV5-1
d_call: TRBD2
clone_size: NA
cdr3_nt: TGCGCCAGCAACAGACAGGGTAGCGGGAGATTCTACAATGAGCAGTTCTTC
cdr3_aa: CASNRQGSGRFYNEQFF

j_call: TRBJ1-5
v_call: TRBV7-6
d_call: TRBD1
clone_size: NA
cdr3_nt: TGTGCCAGCAGCTTAGGTCCCCCCAGGGGGTTTCAGCCCCAGCATTTT
cdr3_aa: CASSLGPPRGFQPQHF

j_call: TRBJ2-2
v_call: TRBV5-6
d_call: TRBD1
clone_size: NA
cdr3_nt: TGTGCCAGCAGCTTGTTGGGACAGGGGAACACCGGGGAGCTGTTTTTT
cdr3_aa: CASSLLGQGNTGELFF